These 4 T cell receptor beta chains originate from one sample sequenced in a study of T-cell memory formation after mild COVID-19. TCRdb processed the 5' RACE reads anew with MiXCR; each CDR3 protein has one entry. The table records approximately 190,000 distinct CDR3 sequences, around 17% of them present only once. The source material was PBMCs or a T cell subset sorted from them (not recorded which). The source is an adult woman who had mild COVID-19 (a few samples of this study predate the infection). Cell type and time point are not known.

Concerning this clonotype itself: Relative to the germline gene, one junction end is altered; a read error may explain this. The V and J genes are TRBV19 and TRBJ1-3; 7 nucleotides line up with TRBD1. The length of the CDR3 is 17 residues. The germline V gene has CDR1 LNHDA and CDR2 SQIVND (reference sequence). The DNA for the CDR3 is TGTGCCAGTAGTATAGCACTGACGGGACAGACCGGAGGCACCATGTATTTT. Amino acid sequence: CASSIALTGQTGGTMYF. Full variable domain (rest looked up from reference TRBV19 and TRBJ1-3): DGGITQSPKYLFRKEGQNVTLSCEQNLNHDAMYWYRQDPGQGLRLIYYSQIVNDFQKGDIAEGYSVSREKKESFPLTVTSAQKNPTAFYLCASSIALTGQTGGTMYFGEGSWLTVV.

This clonotype was counted only a few times. This chain uses TRBV2 with TRBJ2-1; tentative D call: TRBD1 (5 bases). This CDR3 has 12 residues. CDR1 and CDR2 from the germline V gene are SNHLY and FYNNEI. The V end lost 6 bases, the J end lost 10 bases, and 13 bases lay between the germline ends. The chain's CDR3 is CASSAQGQEQFF. CDR3 sequence (DNA): TGTGCCAGCAGCGCCCAGGGTCAGGAGCAGTTCTTC.

The chain employs TRBV20-1 and TRBJ2-3; weak D call: TRBD1 (5 bases). The CDR3 spans 12 residues. CDR1 is DFQATT, CDR2 SNEGSKA, per germline (reference sequence). Between the trimmed V and J ends, which lost 8 bases and 6 bases, there was a span of 15 bases. The CDR3 reads CSPGRVLDTQYF. CDR3 sequence (DNA): TGCAGTCCGGGCAGGGTTCTTGATACGCAGTATTTT.

This clonotype was found a few times. The gene calls are TRBV7-9 and TRBJ2-1, with D possibly TRBD1 on 6 matching bases. V lost 4 bases and J 8 bases, leaving 9 bases between the germline ends. Germline V lookup: CDR1 SEHNR, CDR2 FQNEAQ (reference sequence). This CDR3 contains 12 residues. CDR3 region: CASSSRTDEQFF. CDR3 DNA: TGTGCCAGCAGCTCCAGGACAGATGAGCAGTTCTTC.